What follows describes a single T cell receptor beta chain. Its antigen remains unidentified. This sample is part of a study of CD8 T cells in ankylosing spondylitis. Findings and limits, study-wide: Disease-linked clones bore a CD8+ phenotype and were relatively rare in peripheral blood. What seemed typical of ankylosing spondylitis blood was a TCR beta motif built from several highly homologous variants.

CDR3 length: 15 residues. The germline V gene encodes CDR1 SGHRS and CDR2 YFSETQ. The V and J ends lost 2 bases and 4 bases respectively, with 16 bases between them. Libraries of TCR beta came from quantitative 5'-RACE with molecular barcodes. TCRdb recomputed calls from the 5' RACE reads with MiXCR, one row per CDR3 protein. The data contain some 840,000 distinct CDR3 sequences, about 12% of them singletons. The chain links TRBV5-1 to TRBJ2-7; unclear D gene. This receptor was identified in a male donor with ankylosing spondylitis. What was sequenced was blood, either unsorted or a sorted T cell fraction (not recorded which). The CDR3 here is CASSFTPDLRYEQYF. The DNA for the CDR3 is TGCGCCAGCAGCTTTACTCCAGACCTAAGGTACGAGCAGTACTTC. The full variable domain, with the rest looked up from reference TRBV5-1 and TRBJ2-7, is KAGVTQTPRYLIKTRGQQVTLSCSPISGHRSVSWYQQTPGQGLQFLFEYFSETQRNKGNFPGRFSGRQFSNSRSEMNVSTLELGDSALYLCASSFTPDLRYEQYFGPGTRLTVT.